Each of the 20 T cell receptor beta chains below was sequenced from the same sample in a study of T cell responses to AZD1222 COVID-19 vaccine. Profiling relied on immunoSEQ multiplex PCR, and the TCRdb table lists in-frame clones only, not all of them. The sample lists about 120,000 clones; more than 85% were seen once. This specimen consisted of peripheral blood, obtained 28 days after the second AZD1222 dose. These receptors were obtained from an adult who received the AZD1222 COVID-19 vaccine.

The rearrangement links TRBV12-3 or TRBV12-4 to TRBJ1-4; D uncertain. Trimming stripped 7 bases from V and 8 bases from J, with 14 bases between. CDR3 size: 13 residues. CDR3 region: CASTTSLGEKLFF. For the CDR3, the DNA is TGTGCCAGCACTACGTCCCTGGGGGAAAAACTGTTTTTT.

The chain joins TRBV28 to TRBJ1-2; D not certain. Trimming took off 1 base at V and 4 bases at J, with 7 bases between the two ends. CDR3 length: 13 residues. Looked up from germline, CDR1 is MDHEN and CDR2 is SYDVKM. Here the CDR3 DNA reads TGTGCCAGCAGTTTATTGGTTGGCTATGGCTACACCTTC. Amino acids: CASSLLVGYGYTF.

V usage is TRBV11-2 and J usage is TRBJ1-2; no reliable D call. The CDR3 length is 17 residues. V shed 0 bases and J shed 4 bases, with 18 bases lying between them. Per the germline V gene, CDR1 is SGHAT and CDR2 is FQNNGV. In DNA, the CDR3 is TGTGCCAGCAGCTTAGAGGGCAGGCGAGGCTCTAGCTATGGCTACACCTTC. Residues: CASSLEGRRGSSYGYTF.

The V and J genes are TRBV19 and TRBJ2-1; TRBD2 aligns across 8 bases. The V gene's germline CDR1 is LNHDA and CDR2 SQIVND (reference sequence). This CDR3 is 15 amino acids long. The J segment lost 4 bases and the V segment lost 5 bases, leaving 7 bases of the junction unmatched. The CDR3 DNA reads TGTGCCAGTAGTTCAACTAGCGGAGGGTACAATGAGCAGTTCTTC. It codes for CASSSTSGGYNEQFF.

V is TRBV5-4 and J is TRBJ2-3, with D perhaps assigned TRBD1 or TRBD2 (6 bases each). The CDR3 runs to 16 residues. Germline V gives CDR1 SGHNT, CDR2 YYREEE (reference sequence). Trimming stripped 1 base from V and 5 bases from J, with 17 bases between. CDR3 region: CASSLRGGKSRDTQYF. The CDR3 DNA follows: TGTGCCAGCAGCTTGCGAGGGGGGAAATCCCGAGATACGCAGTATTTT.

V is TRBV29-1 and J is TRBJ2-1; TRBD2 matches 8 bases. Trimming at V came to 7 bases and at J to 4 bases, leaving 12 bases not matched to a gene. Per the germline V gene, CDR1 is SQVTM and CDR2 is ANQGSEA. There are 15 residues in the CDR3. CDR3 in DNA: TGCAGCGCCCGCACCCCAGCGGGGGCTTACAATGAGCAGTTCTTC. It specifies CSARTPAGAYNEQFF.

J is TRBJ1-5 and V is TRBV30; weak D call: TRBD1 (5 bases). CDR3 length: 15 residues. Germline CDR1 and CDR2: GTSNPN and SVGIG (reference sequence). V lost 2 bases, J lost 9 bases, and 20 bases lay in between. This CDR3 reads CAWSLSRAGLTPQHF. CDR3 sequence (DNA): TGTGCCTGGAGTCTCTCGAGGGCAGGGCTGACGCCCCAGCATTTT.

The rearrangement links TRBV9 to TRBJ1-2; D unclear. Germline CDR1 SGDLS, CDR2 YYNGEE. The CDR3 has 13 residues. In DNA, the CDR3 is TGTGCTAAGGCGGCCCTTCTAGACTATGGCTACACCTTC. Its translation is CAKAALLDYGYTF. Using reference TRBV9 and TRBJ1-2 for the parts outside the CDR3, the full variable domain is DSGVTQTPKHLITATGQRVTLRCSPRSGDLSVYWYQQSLDQGLQFLIQYYNGEERAKGNILERFSAQQFPDLHSELNLSSLELGDSALYFCAKAALLDYGYTFGSGTRLTVV.

This rearrangement joins TRBV20-1 to TRBJ2-6; no clear D gene. Trimming removed 6 bases from V and 5 bases from J, with 5 bases in between. Germline assignment: CDR1 DFQATT and CDR2 SNEGSKA (reference sequence). The CDR3 loop spans 11 amino acids. The CDR3 nucleotides are TGCAGTGCACCATGGGCCAACGTCCTGACTTTC. Translated, it gives CSAPWANVLTF.

The chain couples TRBV14 to TRBJ2-7, with D perhaps matching TRBD2 (5 bases). Trimming shortened V by 0 bases and J by 3 bases, and 9 bases separated the two germline ends. In germline, CDR1 is SGHDN, CDR2 FVKESK. This CDR3 is 14 amino acids long. Written as DNA, the CDR3 is TGTGCCAGCAGCCAAGAAAGCGGCAGCTACGAGCAGTACTTC. This gives the protein CASSQESGSYEQYF.

This sequence joins TRBV27 and TRBJ2-6; TRBD1 matches 9 bases. Germline lookup yields CDR1 MNHEY and CDR2 SMNVEV (reference sequence). This CDR3 spans 16 amino acids. V dropped 7 bases and J dropped 4; count of bases not matched to a gene: 8. The CDR3 loop is CASMNRGHSGANVLTF. The CDR3, as DNA: TGTGCCAGCATGAACAGGGGGCATTCAGGGGCCAACGTCCTGACTTTC.

CDR3 in amino acids: CASSLEGTGGSPLHF. As DNA, the CDR3 is TGTGCCAGCAGCTTAGAAGGGACAGGGGGCTCACCCCTCCACTTT. The genes are TRBV7-8 and TRBJ1-6; 12 bases align to TRBD1. This CDR3 region has 15 residues. Germline CDR1 is SGHVS and CDR2 is FQNEAQ. Losses at the gene ends were 1 base for V and 10 bases for J; bases not matched to a gene: 2.

The rearrangement uses TRBV13 and TRBJ1-1; D is unclear. The CDR3 length is 14 residues. Trimming pared 3 bases from V and 1 base from J, leaving 9 bases between. From germline, CDR1 is PRHDT and CDR2 FYEKMQ (reference sequence). CDR3 loop: CASSFVQQNTEAFF. For the CDR3, the DNA is TGTGCCAGCAGCTTCGTACAGCAGAACACTGAAGCTTTCTTT.

The V call is TRBV4-1, the J call TRBJ1-1, with 8 bases fitting TRBD1. V gave up 4 bases and J gave up 0 bases; unmatched junction bases: 4. The CDR3 runs 15 residues. Germline lookup yields CDR1 MGHRA and CDR2 YSYEKL. CDR3 sequence (DNA): TGCGCCAGCAGCCCTCGGACAGGGATGAACACTGAAGCTTTCTTT. It translates to CASSPRTGMNTEAFF.

This chain joins TRBV27 and TRBJ1-2; D not certain. The CDR3 sequence is 14 residues long. Deletions cut 6 bases from V and 8 bases from J, with 19 bases between. Germline CDR1 is MNHEY and CDR2 is SMNVEV (reference sequence). CDR3 coding DNA: TGTGCCAGCAGATCTACCGGTCACGTTGGGGGCTACACCTTC. It is translated as CASRSTGHVGGYTF.

The table lists this clone with a few counts. J is TRBJ2-1 and V is TRBV9, with 11 bases matching TRBD2. This CDR3 region has 16 residues. V gave up 1 base and J gave up 10 bases; unmatched junction bases: 10. The germline V gene has CDR1 SGDLS and CDR2 YYNGEE. This CDR3 reads CASSVTPGLAVGEQFF. The CDR3 nucleotides are TGTGCCAGCAGCGTAACTCCGGGACTAGCGGTAGGAGAGCAGTTCTTC.

The V gene is TRBV18, the J gene TRBJ1-3; TRBD1 aligns across 7 bases. Trimming took 6 bases from V and 8 from J; bases not matched to a gene: 7. CDR3 length: 13 amino acids. The V gene's germline CDR1 is KGHSH and CDR2 LQKENI. CDR3 protein: CASSSDRADTIYF. As DNA, the CDR3 is TGTGCCAGCTCGAGCGACAGGGCAGACACCATATATTTT.

This rearrangement joins TRBV9 to TRBJ1-4; 7 positions agree with TRBD1. J was trimmed by 12 bases and V by 4 bases; bases with no gene match: 3. The CDR3 is 11 amino acids. Germline V gene sequence: CDR1 SGDLS, CDR2 YYNGEE. The CDR3 spells CASSNGQELFF. As DNA, the CDR3 is TGTGCCAGCAGCAACGGACAGGAACTGTTTTTT.

This rearrangement joins TRBV10-2 to TRBJ1-5; the D is unclear. CDR3 length: 14 amino acids. The V and J ends lost 3 bases and 0 bases respectively, with 6 bases between them. The germline V gene has CDR1 WSHSY and CDR2 SAAADI. As DNA, the CDR3 is TGCGCCAGCAGTGATGCATTTAGCAATCAGCCCCAGCATTTT. It specifies CASSDAFSNQPQHF.

The V call is TRBV30, the J call TRBJ2-1; TRBD2 aligns across 8 bases. Germline CDR1 and CDR2: GTSNPN and SVGIG (reference sequence). The junction had 11 bases not matched to a gene; V was cut back by 4 bases and J by 6 bases. This CDR3 contains 15 residues. The CDR3: CAWTSYGLAGNEQFF. The CDR3, as DNA: TGTGCCTGGACCTCATACGGACTAGCAGGCAATGAGCAGTTCTTC.